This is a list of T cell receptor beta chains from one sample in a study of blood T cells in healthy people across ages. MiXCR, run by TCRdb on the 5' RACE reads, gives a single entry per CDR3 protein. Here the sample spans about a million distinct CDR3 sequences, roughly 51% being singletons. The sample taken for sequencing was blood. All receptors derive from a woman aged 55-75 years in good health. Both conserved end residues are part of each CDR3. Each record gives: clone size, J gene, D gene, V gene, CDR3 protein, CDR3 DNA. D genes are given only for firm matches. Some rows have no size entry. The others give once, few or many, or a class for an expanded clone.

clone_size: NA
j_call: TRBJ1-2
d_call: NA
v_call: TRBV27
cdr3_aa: CASSFSTQTGRYGYTF
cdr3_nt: TGTGCCAGCAGTTTCTCGACGCAGACAGGACGGTATGGCTACACCTTC

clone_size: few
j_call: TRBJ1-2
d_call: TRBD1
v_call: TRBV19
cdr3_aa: CASSMDRDGYTF
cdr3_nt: TGTGCCAGTAGTATGGACAGGGATGGCTACACCTTC

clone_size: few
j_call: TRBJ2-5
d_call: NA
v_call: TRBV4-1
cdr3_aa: CASSHALIADLETQYF
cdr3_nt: TGCGCCAGCAGCCACGCCCTGATAGCTGACCTCGAGACCCAGTACTTC

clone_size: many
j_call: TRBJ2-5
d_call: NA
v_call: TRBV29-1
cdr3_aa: CSVERGIPGETQYF
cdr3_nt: TGCAGCGTTGAGAGGGGAATCCCGGGGGAGACCCAGTACTTC

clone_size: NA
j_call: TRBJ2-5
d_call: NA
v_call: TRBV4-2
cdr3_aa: CASGQDGYGGQYF
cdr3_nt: TGTGCCAGCGGCCAAGATGGGTACGGAGGCCAGTACTTC

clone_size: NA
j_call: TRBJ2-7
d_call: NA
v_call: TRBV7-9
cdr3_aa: CASSSSAKSHEQYF
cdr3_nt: TGTGCCAGCAGCTCTAGCGCCAAATCCCACGAGCAGTACTTC

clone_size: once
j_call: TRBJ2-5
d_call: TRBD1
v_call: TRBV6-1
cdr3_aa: CASSGGTDQETQYF
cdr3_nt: TGTGCCAGCAGTGGGGGGACAGACCAAGAGACCCAGTACTTC

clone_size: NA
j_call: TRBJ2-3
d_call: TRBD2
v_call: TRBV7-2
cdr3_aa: CASSTVAGTRDTQYF
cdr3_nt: TGTGCCAGCAGCACCGTAGCGGGAACGAGGGATACGCAGTATTTT

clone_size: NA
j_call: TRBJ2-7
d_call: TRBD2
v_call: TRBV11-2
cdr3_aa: CASSLIVGLAGTPEVYNEQYF
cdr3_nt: TGTGCCAGCAGCTTAATCGTGGGACTAGCGGGAACCCCAGAGGTCTACAATGAGCAGTACTTC

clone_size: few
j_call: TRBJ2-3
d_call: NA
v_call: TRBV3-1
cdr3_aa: CASSHSFDTQYF
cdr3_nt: TGTGCCAGCAGCCATAGTTTTGATACGCAGTATTTT

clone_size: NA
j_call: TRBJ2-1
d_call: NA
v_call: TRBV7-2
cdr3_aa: CASSPAGGRNNEQFF
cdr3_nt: TGTGCCAGCAGCCCGGCGGGCGGGCGAAACAATGAGCAGTTCTTC

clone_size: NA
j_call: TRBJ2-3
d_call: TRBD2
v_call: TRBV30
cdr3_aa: CAWTGTSGRTGGTQYF
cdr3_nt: TGTGCCTGGACCGGGACTAGCGGGAGGACCGGAGGTACGCAGTATTTT

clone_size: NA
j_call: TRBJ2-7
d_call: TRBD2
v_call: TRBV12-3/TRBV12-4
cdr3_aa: CASSSGTSGSVIYNEQYF
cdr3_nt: TGTGCCAGCAGTTCCGGGACTAGCGGGAGTGTTATTTACAATGAGCAGTACTTC

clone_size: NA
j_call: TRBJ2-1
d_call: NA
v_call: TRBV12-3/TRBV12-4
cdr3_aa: CASSWGRYNEQFF
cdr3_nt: TGTGCCAGCAGTTGGGGCCGCTACAATGAGCAGTTCTTC

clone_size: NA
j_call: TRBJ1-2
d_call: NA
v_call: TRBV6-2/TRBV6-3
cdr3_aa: CASSYDGFGYTF
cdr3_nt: TGTGCCAGCAGTTACGACGGGTTTGGCTACACCTTC

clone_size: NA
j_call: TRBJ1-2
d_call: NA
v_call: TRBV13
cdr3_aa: CASGQRSAGGRYGYTF
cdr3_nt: TGTGCCAGCGGCCAACGAAGTGCGGGGGGGAGGTATGGCTACACCTTC

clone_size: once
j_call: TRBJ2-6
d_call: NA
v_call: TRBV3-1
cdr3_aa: CASSGGGVNPSGANVLTF
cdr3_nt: TGTGCCAGCAGCGGGGGAGGAGTCAATCCCTCTGGGGCCAACGTCCTGACTTTC

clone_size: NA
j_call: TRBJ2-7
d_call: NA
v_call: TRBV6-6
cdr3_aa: CASARADLQEQYF
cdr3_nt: TGTGCCAGTGCCCGGGCGGACCTCCAAGAGCAGTACTTC

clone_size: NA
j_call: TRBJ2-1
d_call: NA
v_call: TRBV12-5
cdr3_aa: CASGLVLGGTPRSYNEQFF
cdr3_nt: TGTGCTAGTGGTTTGGTACTGGGCGGGACCCCCCGCTCCTACAATGAGCAGTTCTTC

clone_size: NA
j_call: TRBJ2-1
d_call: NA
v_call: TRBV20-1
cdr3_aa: CSGGGGSGKGEQFF
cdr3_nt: TGCAGCGGAGGGGGGGGTAGCGGTAAAGGGGAGCAGTTCTTC

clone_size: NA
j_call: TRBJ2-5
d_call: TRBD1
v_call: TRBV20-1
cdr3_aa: CSATDPTGGRETQYF
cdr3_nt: TGCAGTGCTACTGACCCGACAGGGGGTCGGGAGACCCAGTACTTC

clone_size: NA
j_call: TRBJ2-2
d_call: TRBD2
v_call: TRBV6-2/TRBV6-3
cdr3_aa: CASSYPGLAGAGELFF
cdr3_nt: TGTGCCAGCAGTTACCCGGGACTAGCGGGAGCCGGGGAGCTGTTTTTT

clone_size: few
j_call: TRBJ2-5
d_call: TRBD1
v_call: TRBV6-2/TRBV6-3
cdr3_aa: CASSYRGLHQETQYF
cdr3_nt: TGTGCCAGCAGTTACAGGGGGCTCCACCAAGAGACCCAGTACTTC

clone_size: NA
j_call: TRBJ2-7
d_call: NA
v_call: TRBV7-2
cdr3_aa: CASSGTRSSYEQYF
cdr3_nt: TGTGCCAGCAGCGGAACTAGGAGCTCCTACGAGCAGTACTTC

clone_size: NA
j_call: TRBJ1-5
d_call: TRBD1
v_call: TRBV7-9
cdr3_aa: CASSPTGTGDFQPQHF
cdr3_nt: TGTGCCAGCAGCCCTACCGGGACAGGGGACTTTCAGCCCCAGCATTTT

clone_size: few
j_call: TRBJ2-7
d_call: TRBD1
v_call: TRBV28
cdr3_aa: CASSRVGQGVDEQYF
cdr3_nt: TGTGCCAGCAGCCGAGTAGGGCAGGGGGTCGACGAGCAGTACTTC

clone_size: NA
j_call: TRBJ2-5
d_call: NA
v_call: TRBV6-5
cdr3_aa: CASSYIGVGIQETQYF
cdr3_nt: TGTGCCAGCAGTTACATAGGGGTTGGTATCCAAGAGACCCAGTACTTC

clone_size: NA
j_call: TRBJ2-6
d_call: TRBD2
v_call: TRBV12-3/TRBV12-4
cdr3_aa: CATHGTRGVLTF
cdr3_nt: TGTGCCACCCACGGGACTAGAGGCGTCCTGACTTTC

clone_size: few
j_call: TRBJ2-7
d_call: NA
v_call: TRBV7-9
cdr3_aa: CASSFRGIDAHEQYF
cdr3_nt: TGTGCCAGCAGCTTTCGGGGGATCGATGCCCACGAGCAGTACTTC

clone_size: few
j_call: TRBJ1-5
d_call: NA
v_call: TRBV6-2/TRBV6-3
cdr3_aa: CASTRGEEQPQHF
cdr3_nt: TGTGCCAGCACCCGAGGGGAGGAGCAGCCCCAGCATTTT

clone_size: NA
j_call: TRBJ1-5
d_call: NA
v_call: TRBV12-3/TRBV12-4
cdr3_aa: CASSLGLLDQPQHF
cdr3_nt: TGTGCCAGCAGTTTGGGGCTCCTGGATCAGCCCCAGCATTTT

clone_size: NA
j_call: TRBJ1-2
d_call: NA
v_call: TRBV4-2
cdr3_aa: CASSQDQSRPLANYGYTF
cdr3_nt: TGTGCCAGCAGCCAAGATCAGTCCAGGCCCTTAGCTAACTATGGCTACACCTTC

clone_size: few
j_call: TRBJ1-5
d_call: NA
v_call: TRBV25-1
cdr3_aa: CASSQQGIYNQPQHF
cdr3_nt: TGTGCCAGCAGTCAACAAGGGATCTACAATCAGCCCCAGCATTTT